Listed here are 22 T cell receptor beta chains from one sample, sequenced in a study of blood T cells in healthy people across ages. PCR was performed a second time for roughly 7 to 12 cycles using a sample-barcoded 5' primer and a J-beta primer mix. Each CDR3 protein is one row after TCRdb ran MiXCR on the 5' RACE reads. The table includes around 800,000 distinct CDR3 sequences, about 42% detected once. Material: blood. Source of these receptors: a man aged 55 to 70 in good health.

V and J are TRBV7-2 and TRBJ2-5; D is ambiguous. CDR3 length: 14 amino acids. CDR1 and CDR2 from the germline V gene are SGHTA and FQGNSA. Trimming took off 7 bases at V and 5 bases at J, with 17 bases between the two ends. CDR3 bases: TGTGCCAGCACCCCGGCTTTGGTTAGCGAGACCCAGTACTTC. It specifies CASTPALVSETQYF.

The genes are TRBV27 and TRBJ1-1; TRBD1 is a possible D gene (5 bases). In germline, CDR1 is MNHEY, CDR2 SMNVEV (reference sequence). V was shortened by 3 bases and J by 4 bases, with 9 bases between the two germline ends. There are 13 residues in the CDR3. CDR3 coding DNA: TGTGCCAGCAGTTTGATGAGGGGCACTGAAGCTTTCTTT. Residues: CASSLMRGTEAFF.

The sample holds a few counts of this clonotype. The CDR3, as DNA: TGCGCCAGCAGCTTGGGAGGACAGGGTAACAATGAGCAGTACTTC. Translation: CASSLGGQGNNEQYF. This sequence joins TRBV5-1 and TRBJ2-5; 8 bases are a match to TRBD1. CDR3 size: 15 residues. The V gene's germline CDR1 is SGHRS and CDR2 YFSETQ. Unmatched junction bases numbered 12, after V lost 0 bases and J lost 11 bases.

This chain uses TRBV9 with TRBJ2-5, with 7 nucleotides matching TRBD1. The germline V gene encodes CDR1 SGDLS and CDR2 YYNGEE. V was pared by 0 bases and J by 1 base, with 3 bases of the junction left unmatched. The CDR3 consists of 15 residues. The CDR3 DNA reads TGTGCCAGCAGCGTAGGGGGGACAGCCCAAGAGACCCAGTACTTC. It is translated as CASSVGGTAQETQYF.

This clonotype occurred once. The rearrangement uses TRBV5-1 and TRBJ2-3, with unresolved D. This CDR3 has 18 amino acids. Trimming left V 0 bases short and J 2 bases short, with 19 bases between. Germline V CDR1 and CDR2: SGHRS, YFSETQ. CDR3 in amino acids: CASSLGEGPTGYTDTQYF. In DNA, the CDR3 is TGCGCCAGCAGCTTGGGAGAAGGACCGACGGGTTACACAGATACGCAGTATTTT.

This rearrangement joins TRBV12-3 or TRBV12-4 to TRBJ2-1; perhaps D is TRBD1 or TRBD2 (7 bases each). V lost 6 bases and J lost 13, with 19 bases in between. This CDR3 contains 13 residues. The CDR3 DNA reads as TGTGCCAGCAGCCAGGGGGGGCCGGAGACCCAGTTCTTC. It translates to CASSQGGPETQFF.

This clonotype occurred a few times. The chain combines TRBV6-2 or TRBV6-3 with TRBJ1-5; no firm D call. The CDR3 is 14 amino acids. Germline CDR1 reads MNHEY; CDR2 reads SVGEGT. V gave up 2 bases and J gave up 6 bases, with 11 bases separating them. The CDR3, as DNA: TGTGCCAGCAGTTACCGAGGAGTTGGTCAGCCCCAGCATTTT. Its protein is CASSYRGVGQPQHF.

On this clonotype: The junction departs from germline at one end; a sequencing error may be responsible. V gene TRBV7-9 combines with J gene TRBJ2-1; D assignment may be TRBD1 or TRBD2 (5 bases each). The CDR3 runs to 16 residues. Germline CDR1 reads SEHNR; CDR2 reads FQNEAQ (reference sequence). The CDR3 sequence: CASSLAGHPLRKEQFF. The CDR3 DNA reads as TGTGCCAGCAGCCTAGCCGGACATCCCCTTAGGAAGGAGCAGTTCTTC.

The V gene is TRBV10-3, the J gene TRBJ2-7, with D possibly being TRBD2 (5 bases). With 4 bases removed from V and 5 bases from J, the gap between germline ends came to 12 bases. The CDR3 covers 13 residues. Per germline, CDR1 ENHRY and CDR2 SYGVKD. The CDR3 sequence: CAISGLASDEQYF. In nucleotides, the CDR3 is TGTGCCATCAGTGGGTTAGCGTCCGACGAGCAGTACTTC.

The chain recombines TRBV19 with TRBJ1-2; D perhaps matches TRBD1 (6 bases). Germline CDR1 LNHDA, CDR2 SQIVND (reference sequence). The CDR3 has 15 residues. V gave up 7 bases and J gave up 5 bases, with 20 bases separating them. The CDR3 nucleotides read TGTGCCAGTAAACAGGGTCCCTCGAGGAGTTATGGCTACACCTTC. It specifies CASKQGPSRSYGYTF.

This clonotype was seen only a few times. This chain connects TRBV7-2 to TRBJ2-7; D is uncertain. There are 14 residues in the CDR3. Germline CDR1 and CDR2: SGHTA and FQGNSA. Trimming stripped 2 bases from V and 3 bases from J, with 11 bases between. The CDR3, as DNA: TGTGCCAGCAGCTTATTCCCAGTTCTCTACGAGCAGTACTTC. This gives the protein CASSLFPVLYEQYF.

The table lists this clonotype with a few counts. The V call is TRBV7-8, the J call TRBJ2-3, with 9 bases lining up with TRBD2. Germline V CDR1 and CDR2: SGHVS, FQNEAQ. The CDR3 runs to 15 residues. With 5 bases clipped from V and 3 bases from J, the junction kept 6 bases outside the gene matches. CDR3 amino acids: CASSVSSGATDTQYF. The CDR3 coding sequence is TGTGCCAGCAGCGTGTCTAGCGGGGCAACAGATACGCAGTATTTT. Filled out from reference TRBV7-8 and TRBJ2-3, the complete variable domain reads GAGVSQSPRYKVAKRGQDVALRCDPISGHVSLFWYQQALGQGPEFLTYFQNEAQLDKSGLPSDRFFAERPEGSVSTLKIQRTQQEDSAVYLCASSVSSGATDTQYFGPGTRLTVL.

The sample holds a few counts of this clonotype. The chain joins TRBV7-9 to TRBJ2-7, with TRBD1 identical over 9 bases. Trimming cost V 5 bases and J 5 bases; bases outside gene matches: 13. Germline CDR1 is SEHNR and CDR2 is FQNEAQ (reference sequence). The CDR3 is 16 amino acids. In nucleotides, the CDR3 is TGTGCCAGCAGCCTTACCACCGGGACAGGGAACGACGAGCAGTACTTC. Translating it yields CASSLTTGTGNDEQYF.

The V and J genes are TRBV4-3 and TRBJ1-1; D is ambiguous. The CDR3 loop spans 15 amino acids. V lost 1 base and J lost 0, with 9 bases in between. Germline loops: CDR1 LGHNA, CDR2 YSLEER. The CDR3 protein is CASSQAHRMNTEAFF. The CDR3 DNA reads TGCGCCAGCAGCCAAGCCCACAGAATGAACACTGAAGCTTTCTTT.

J is TRBJ2-1 and V is TRBV7-2, with D possibly called TRBD1 or TRBD2 (5 bases each). CDR1 is SGHTA, CDR2 FQGNSA, per germline. The CDR3 covers 13 residues. Trimming stripped 5 bases from V and 7 bases from J, with 12 bases between. The CDR3 bases are TGTGCCAGCAGCACGGGGCCCACGAATGAGCAGTTCTTC. Protein: CASSTGPTNEQFF.

The V and J genes are TRBV2 and TRBJ1-1, with D possibly TRBD1 on 6 matching bases. Trimming cost V 2 bases and J 1 base, with 11 bases left between them. CDR1 SNHLY and CDR2 FYNNEI come from the germline V gene. There are 15 residues in the CDR3. This CDR3 is CASSETQGKNTEAFF. For the CDR3, the DNA is TGTGCCAGCAGTGAAACGCAGGGGAAGAACACTGAAGCTTTCTTT.

The rearrangement links TRBV28 to TRBJ2-7, with 9 bases that match TRBD1. V trimming: 7 bases; J trimming: 4 bases; junction bases outside the gene matches: 8. Germline loops: CDR1 MDHEN, CDR2 SYDVKM. The CDR3 loop spans 14 amino acids. CDR3 loop: CASNRDRDMYEQYF. CDR3 sequence (DNA): TGTGCCAGCAACCGGGACAGGGATATGTACGAGCAGTACTTC.

About this clonotype itself: A much larger clone lies a single base off, so this may be a read error. The rearrangement uses TRBV6-5 and TRBJ1-2; 7 bases agree with TRBD1. Germline V gives CDR1 MNHEY, CDR2 SVGAGI. The CDR3 extends over 13 amino acids. In DNA form, the CDR3 reads TGTGCCTGCAGCCTCCGGGACAGCCATGGCTACACCTTC. The encoded protein is CACSLRDSHGYTF.

This clonotype was counted between two and nine times. The genes are TRBV5-1 and TRBJ2-3; D gene unclear. The CDR3 runs 13 residues. Trimming took off 3 bases at V and 5 bases at J, with 10 bases between the two ends. The germline V gene has CDR1 SGHRS and CDR2 YFSETQ. The CDR3 nucleotides are TGCGCCAGCAGCTCCGCACGGCGAGATACGCAGTATTTT. It is translated as CASSSARRDTQYF.

This clonotype came up a few times. The V call is TRBV7-9, the J call TRBJ2-1; TRBD1 aligns across 11 bases. Trimming took 5 bases from V and 6 from J; bases not matched to a gene: 6. Germline values: CDR1 SEHNR, CDR2 FQNEAQ (reference sequence). The CDR3 is 15 amino acids. The CDR3 is CASSLGTGGSNEQFF. The CDR3 DNA reads as TGTGCCAGCAGCCTTGGGACAGGGGGTAGCAATGAGCAGTTCTTC.

V is TRBV7-2 and J is TRBJ2-7; 7 bases fit TRBD2. V was pared by 5 bases and J by 2 bases, with 12 bases of the junction left unmatched. Germline-derived CDR1 and CDR2 are SGHTA and FQGNSA. This CDR3 has 16 amino acids. The CDR3 region is CASSRVAASGTYEQYF. CDR3 sequence (DNA): TGTGCCAGCAGCCGAGTCGCGGCTAGCGGAACCTACGAGCAGTACTTC.

This clonotype was counted once. This rearrangement joins TRBV2 to TRBJ2-1, with no clear D. The V and J ends lost 8 bases and 5 bases respectively, with 13 bases between them. Germline values: CDR1 SNHLY, CDR2 FYNNEI. The CDR3 is 13 residues long. The CDR3 nucleotides are TGTGCCAGCTCCGAGACGTACAACAATGAGCAGTTCTTC. Translating gives CASSETYNNEQFF.